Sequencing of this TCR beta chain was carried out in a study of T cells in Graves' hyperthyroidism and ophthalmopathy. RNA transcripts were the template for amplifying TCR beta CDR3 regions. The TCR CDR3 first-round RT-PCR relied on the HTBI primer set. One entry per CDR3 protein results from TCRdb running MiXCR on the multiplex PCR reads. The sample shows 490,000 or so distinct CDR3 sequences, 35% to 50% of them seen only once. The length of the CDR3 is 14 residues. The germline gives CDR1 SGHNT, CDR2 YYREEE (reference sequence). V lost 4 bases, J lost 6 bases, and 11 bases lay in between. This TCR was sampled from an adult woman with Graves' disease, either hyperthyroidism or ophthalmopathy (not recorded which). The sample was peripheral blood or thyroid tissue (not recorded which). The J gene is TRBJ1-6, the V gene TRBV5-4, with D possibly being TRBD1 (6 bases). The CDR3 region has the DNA TGTGCCAGCAGCCTGGACAGAACTAATTCACCCCTCCACTTT. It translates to CASSLDRTNSPLHF.